A single sample gave rise to the 27 T cell receptor beta chains below, sequenced in a study of OX40 agonist ivuxolimab in advanced cancers. Library construction relied on the immunoSEQ multiplex PCR assay. In its TCRdb copy, this immuneACCESS table keeps in-frame sequences only and misses some clones. Where compared with another copy, unresolved V genes explain less than half of these, and the others have no known cause. In all, the sample holds some 45,000 clones, and approximately 86% of those were seen once. About 0.37% of the sample is taken by the ten largest. Source: CD4+ or CD8+ T cells sorted from blood, taken in a trial of the OX40 agonist ivuxolimab. The receptors originated from an adult with an advanced solid tumor such as melanoma, head and neck, liver or kidney cancer.

This clone was counted a few times. V is TRBV2 and J is TRBJ2-5, with 8 bases matching TRBD2. V lost 5 bases, J lost 0 bases, and 5 bases stayed unmatched. The CDR3 loop spans 15 amino acids. In germline, CDR1 is SNHLY, CDR2 FYNNEI. In nucleotides, the CDR3 is TGTGCCAGCAGTAAGCAAGCGGGAGACCAAGAGACCCAGTACTTC. It yields the protein CASSKQAGDQETQYF.

The rearrangement joins TRBV7-9 to TRBJ1-6; no clear D. Germline V gives CDR1 SEHNR, CDR2 FQNEAQ (reference sequence). The CDR3 totals 18 residues. Trimming cost V 1 base and J 7 bases, with 20 bases left between them. As DNA, the CDR3 is TGTGCCAGCAGCTTAGTGGAGTTCCGTTCCGATAAGAATTCACCCCTCCACTTT. It is translated as CASSLVEFRSDKNSPLHF. Looking up the rest from reference TRBV7-9 and TRBJ1-6 gives the full variable domain: DTGVSQNPRHKITKRGQNVTFRCDPISEHNRLYWYRQTLGQGPEFLTYFQNEAQLEKSRLLSDRFSAERPKGSFSTLEIQRTEQGDSAMYLCASSLVEFRSDKNSPLHFGNGTRLTVT.

The chain is built from TRBV7-9 and TRBJ2-6; 9 bases line up with TRBD1. This CDR3 has 17 amino acids. Germline CDR1 reads SEHNR; CDR2 reads FQNEAQ (reference sequence). V shed 3 bases and J 0 bases; nucleotides not matched to a gene: 3. CDR3 residues: CASSFGTGSSGANVLTF. DNA of the CDR3: TGTGCCAGCAGCTTCGGGACAGGGTCCTCTGGGGCCAACGTCCTGACTTTC.

V usage is TRBV9 and J usage is TRBJ1-2, with D possibly matching TRBD1 (6 bases). Trimming took off 7 bases at V and 1 base at J, with 8 bases between the two ends. CDR3 length equals 12 residues. Germline V lookup: CDR1 SGDLS, CDR2 YYNGEE. The CDR3 loop is CASEGGNYGYTF. The CDR3 coding sequence is TGTGCCAGCGAGGGGGGTAACTATGGCTACACCTTC.

This clone was seen just once. The chain employs TRBV7-2 and TRBJ2-5; 12 nucleotides align to TRBD2. Germline CDR1 is SGHTA and CDR2 is FQGNSA. The CDR3 is made up of 14 amino acids. V was clipped by 5 bases and J by 4 bases; unmatched bases: 2. CDR3 protein: CASSAGLAGETQYF. The CDR3 bases are TGTGCCAGCAGCGCGGGACTAGCGGGAGAGACCCAGTACTTC.

V gene TRBV7-6 combines with J gene TRBJ2-7; 8 positions agree with TRBD1. The germline V gene encodes CDR1 SGHVS and CDR2 FNYEAQ. This CDR3 contains 15 residues. V lost 5 bases, J lost 5 bases, and 11 bases stayed unmatched. The CDR3 loop reads CASSPTGGRIDEQYF. For the CDR3, the DNA is TGTGCCAGCAGCCCAACAGGGGGGCGAATCGACGAGCAGTACTTC. Using reference TRBV7-6 and TRBJ2-7 for the parts outside the CDR3, the full variable domain is GAGVSQSPRYKVTKRGQDVALRCDPISGHVSLYWYRQALGQGPEFLTYFNYEAQQDKSGLPNDRFSAERPEGSISTLTIQRTEQRDSAMYRCASSPTGGRIDEQYFGPGTRLTVT.

The chain recombines TRBV7-8 with TRBJ1-1, with TRBD1 matching 9 bases. This CDR3 has 13 amino acids. CDR1 and CDR2 (germline): SGHVS, FQNEAQ. The V and J ends lost 0 bases and 7 bases, in that order; junction bases with no gene match: 0. DNA for the CDR3: TGTGCCAGCAGCTTAGCGGGACAGGGTGAAGCTTTCTTT. It specifies CASSLAGQGEAFF.

This clone was recorded a few times. This chain connects TRBV5-1 to TRBJ2-3; D may match TRBD1 or TRBD2 (5 bases each). Trimming pared 3 bases from V and 7 bases from J, leaving 9 bases between. CDR3 size: 12 residues. Germline CDR1 SGHRS, CDR2 YFSETQ. The CDR3 bases are TGCGCCAGCAGCTGGGACCGTAATACGCAGTATTTT. It codes for CASSWDRNTQYF.

The chain recombines TRBV10-3 with TRBJ1-1; TRBD1 might be the D (6 bases). This CDR3 contains 14 residues. V lost 2 bases and J lost 3, with 10 bases in between. The germline V gene has CDR1 ENHRY and CDR2 SYGVKD. The CDR3 is CAISEGGRDTEAFF. The CDR3 DNA reads TGTGCCATCAGTGAGGGGGGCAGGGACACTGAAGCTTTCTTT.

The V call is TRBV19, the J call TRBJ1-1; D remains ambiguous. Germline CDR1 and CDR2: LNHDA and SQIVND (reference sequence). CDR3 length equals 12 residues. Trimming cost V 4 bases and J 8 bases, with 11 bases left between them. This chain's CDR3 is CASSTYTAEAFF. The CDR3 nucleotides are TGTGCCAGTAGTACATACACGGCCGAAGCTTTCTTT. Using reference TRBV19 and TRBJ1-1 for the parts outside the CDR3, the full variable domain is DGGITQSPKYLFRKEGQNVTLSCEQNLNHDAMYWYRQDPGQGLRLIYYSQIVNDFQKGDIAEGYSVSREKKESFPLTVTSAQKNPTAFYLCASSTYTAEAFFGQGTRLTVV.

This clone was picked up one time. The V gene is TRBV28, the J gene TRBJ2-2; possible D gene TRBD2, 6 bases. The CDR3 extends over 14 amino acids. Germline CDR1 reads MDHEN; CDR2 reads SYDVKM. V lost 2 bases and J 4 bases, leaving 8 bases between the germline ends. In DNA, the CDR3 is TGTGCCAGCAGTTTAGCGGGAAGCACCGGGGAGCTGTTTTTT. Encoded protein: CASSLAGSTGELFF. The full variable domain, with the rest looked up from reference TRBV28 and TRBJ2-2, is DVKVTQSSRYLVKRTGEKVFLECVQDMDHENMFWYRQDPGLGLRLIYFSYDVKMKEKGDIPEGYSVSREKKERFSLILESASTNQTSMYLCASSLAGSTGELFFGEGSRLTVL.

This chain links TRBV13 with TRBJ1-2; 8 positions match TRBD1. With 5 bases clipped from V and 4 bases from J, the junction kept 12 bases outside the gene matches. The germline V gene encodes CDR1 PRHDT and CDR2 FYEKMQ (reference sequence). This CDR3 has 16 amino acids. The CDR3 bases are TGTGCCAGCAGCCGAGGGAGGGGGACAGGTCCCTATGGCTACACCTTC. This codes for CASSRGRGTGPYGYTF.

The chain recombines TRBV19 with TRBJ2-2; no clear D gene. In germline, CDR1 is LNHDA, CDR2 SQIVND (reference sequence). Trimming shortened V by 3 bases and J by 2 bases, and 10 bases separated the two germline ends. This CDR3 contains 15 residues. The CDR3 sequence is CASSISHTNTGELFF. The CDR3 region has the DNA TGTGCCAGTAGTATTAGTCACACCAACACCGGGGAGCTGTTTTTT. Full variable domain (outside the CDR3, taken from reference TRBV19 and TRBJ2-2): DGGITQSPKYLFRKEGQNVTLSCEQNLNHDAMYWYRQDPGQGLRLIYYSQIVNDFQKGDIAEGYSVSREKKESFPLTVTSAQKNPTAFYLCASSISHTNTGELFFGEGSRLTVL.

The genes are TRBV7-2 and TRBJ1-3; D may be TRBD1 (5 bases). CDR1 and CDR2 (germline): SGHTA, FQGNSA. Trimming removed 1 base from V and 9 bases from J, with 10 bases in between. The CDR3 consists of 13 residues. The CDR3: CASSLGGERTIYF. As DNA, the CDR3 is TGTGCCAGCAGCTTAGGGGGGGAGCGCACCATATATTTT.

The gene calls are TRBV5-6 and TRBJ1-2; possibly TRBD1 for D (5 bases). This CDR3 comprises 17 residues. Germline V gives CDR1 SGHDT, CDR2 YYEEEE. V lost 1 base and J lost 3, with 19 bases in between. This CDR3 reads CASSLRARAAFHYGYTF. The CDR3 nucleotides read TGTGCCAGCAGCTTGCGTGCCAGGGCGGCCTTCCACTATGGCTACACCTTC.

This sequence joins TRBV7-9 and TRBJ1-2; unclear D gene. Germline V gives CDR1 SEHNR, CDR2 FQNEAQ (reference sequence). Trimming pared 2 bases from V and 0 bases from J, leaving 10 bases between. The CDR3 contains 15 residues. DNA for the CDR3: TGTGCCAGCAGCTTATCTGGGTCTTCTAACTATGGCTACACCTTC. Translation: CASSLSGSSNYGYTF. Combining the CDR3 with reference TRBV7-9 and TRBJ1-2 gives the whole variable domain DTGVSQNPRHKITKRGQNVTFRCDPISEHNRLYWYRQTLGQGPEFLTYFQNEAQLEKSRLLSDRFSAERPKGSFSTLEIQRTEQGDSAMYLCASSLSGSSNYGYTFGSGTRLTVV.

The chain has TRBV2 and TRBJ2-1; D ambiguous. Germline-derived CDR1 and CDR2 are SNHLY and FYNNEI. Between the trimmed V and J ends, which lost 1 base and 0 bases, there was a span of 16 bases. The CDR3 is made up of 18 amino acids. The CDR3 DNA reads TGTGCCAGCAGTGAAGTAAGTGCGAGCGCGGACTCCTACAATGAGCAGTTCTTC. Translating gives CASSEVSASADSYNEQFF. The whole variable domain, filled in from reference TRBV2 and TRBJ2-1, reads EPEVTQTPSHQVTQMGQEVILRCVPISNHLYFYWYRQILGQKVEFLVSFYNNEISEKSEIFDDQFSVERPDGSNFTLKIRSTKLEDSAMYFCASSEVSASADSYNEQFFGPGTRLTVL.

The chain links TRBV5-1 to TRBJ2-5, with D possibly being TRBD2 (6 bases). Germline V gene lookup returns CDR1 SGHRS and CDR2 YFSETQ. The CDR3 has 16 residues. Deletions cut 0 bases from V and 4 bases from J, with 16 bases between. The CDR3 bases are TGCGCCAGCAGCTTGGGAGGAGGGGTAGGGCCAGAGACCCAGTACTTC. Protein sequence: CASSLGGGVGPETQYF.

CDR3: CASSPSSGPGEKLFF. The CDR3 DNA reads TGTGCCAGCTCACCCTCCAGTGGGCCCGGAGAAAAACTGTTTTTT. The rearrangement links TRBV18 to TRBJ1-4; D is uncertain. CDR1 and CDR2 from the germline V gene are KGHSH and LQKENI. The CDR3 has 15 amino acids. V lost 3 bases, J lost 8 bases, and 16 bases lay in between. The whole variable domain, remainder taken from reference TRBV18 and TRBJ1-4, is NAGVMQNPRHLVRRRGQEARLRCSPMKGHSHVYWYRQLPEEGLKFMVYLQKENIIDESGMPKERFSAEFPKEGPSILRIQQVVRGDSAAYFCASSPSSGPGEKLFFGSGTQLSVL.

This chain connects TRBV6-5 to TRBJ2-2; D might be TRBD2 (6 bases). The length of the CDR3 is 13 residues. V was shortened by 7 bases and J by 3 bases, with 9 bases between the two germline ends. CDR1 MNHEY and CDR2 SVGAGI come from the germline V gene. CDR3 in DNA: TGTGCCAGCATAAGGGAGGACACCGGGGAGCTGTTTTTT. Protein product: CASIREDTGELFF.

CDR3 DNA sequence: TGTGCCAGCAGCAAACAGGGGGGAGGGCAAAAAGAGACCCAGTACTTC. It encodes CASSKQGGGQKETQYF. The chain is built from TRBV7-9 and TRBJ2-5; D might be TRBD1 (8 bases). Germline V gene sequence: CDR1 SEHNR, CDR2 FQNEAQ (reference sequence). Trimming took off 5 bases at V and 3 bases at J, with 19 bases between the two ends. The CDR3 length is 16 residues.

The chain uses TRBV9 and TRBJ2-5, with TRBD1 identical over 9 bases. V dropped 2 bases and J dropped 2; count of bases not matched to a gene: 1. The germline gives CDR1 SGDLS, CDR2 YYNGEE. This CDR3 region has 14 residues. The CDR3 loop is CASSVGQGQETQYF. The CDR3 nucleotides are TGTGCCAGCAGCGTCGGACAGGGGCAAGAGACCCAGTACTTC. The complete variable domain, with remaining parts taken from reference TRBV9 and TRBJ2-5, reads DSGVTQTPKHLITATGQRVTLRCSPRSGDLSVYWYQQSLDQGLQFLIQYYNGEERAKGNILERFSAQQFPDLHSELNLSSLELGDSALYFCASSVGQGQETQYFGPGTRLLVL.

The chain joins TRBV7-8 to TRBJ1-5; TRBD1 is a possible D gene (5 bases). Germline V gene sequence: CDR1 SGHVS, CDR2 FQNEAQ. Trimming removed 6 bases from V and 4 bases from J, with 16 bases in between. The CDR3 runs to 15 residues. CDR3 residues: CASRSDRFGNQPQHF. CDR3 nucleotides: TGTGCCAGCAGATCCGACAGATTCGGGAATCAGCCCCAGCATTTT.

The chain couples TRBV7-2 to TRBJ2-7; D not resolved. Germline V CDR1 and CDR2: SGHTA, FQGNSA. This CDR3 comprises 12 residues. Trimming removed 2 bases from V and 0 bases from J, with 2 bases in between. CDR3 protein: CASSLTSYEQYF. The CDR3, as DNA: TGTGCCAGCAGCTTAACCTCCTACGAGCAGTACTTC.

The chain is built from TRBV10-3 and TRBJ1-5; D may be TRBD1 (6 bases). Germline CDR1 is ENHRY and CDR2 is SYGVKD. The CDR3 spans 12 residues. Trimming took 6 bases from V and 4 from J, leaving 7 bases between them. The CDR3 DNA reads as TGTGCCATCAGCGACAGGAATCAGCCCCAGCATTTT. Its translation: CAISDRNQPQHF.

The chain employs TRBV19 and TRBJ1-1; TRBD1 might be the D (6 bases). This CDR3 comprises 14 residues. V was cut by 2 bases and J by 0 bases, with 7 bases left in between. Germline lookup yields CDR1 LNHDA and CDR2 SQIVND (reference sequence). CDR3 nucleotides: TGTGCCAGTAGTATAACAGGGATGAACACTGAAGCTTTCTTT. This gives the protein CASSITGMNTEAFF. Combining the CDR3 with reference TRBV19 and TRBJ1-1 gives the whole variable domain DGGITQSPKYLFRKEGQNVTLSCEQNLNHDAMYWYRQDPGQGLRLIYYSQIVNDFQKGDIAEGYSVSREKKESFPLTVTSAQKNPTAFYLCASSITGMNTEAFFGQGTRLTVV.

V gene TRBV5-1 combines with J gene TRBJ2-1, with 14 bases matching TRBD2. V lost 2 bases to trimming and J lost 9 bases; unmatched junction nucleotides: 7. Germline loops: CDR1 SGHRS, CDR2 YFSETQ. This CDR3 is built from 16 residues. CDR3 residues: CASSFRLAGGPGEQFF. The CDR3 region has the DNA TGCGCCAGCAGCTTCAGACTAGCGGGAGGGCCGGGTGAGCAGTTCTTC.